The rows below give T cell receptor beta chains drawn from one sample of a study of molecular identifiers for immune sequencing clone quantification. One entry per CDR3 protein, called by TCRdb with MiXCR from the PCR reads. This sample yields roughly 40,000 distinct CDR3 sequences, of which about 18% are seen a single time; about 7% belongs to the top ten. Sequences were obtained from naive CD8+ T cells from blood, with Jurkat cell RNA spiked in. Every receptor here comes from a human donor in good health. Some libraries in this study had Jurkat cell RNA spiked in. The CDR3 runs from the conserved cysteine through the conserved F or W. The order of the fields is clone size, V gene, CDR3 length, J gene, D gene, CDR3 DNA, CDR3 protein. A D gene is named only where the DNA matches it firmly. The size entry is marked missing in some rows and otherwise reads once, few, many or a size class.

NA	TRBV20-1	13	TRBJ2-7	NA	TGCAGTGCTAGATCGGGGGCCAGGTACGAGCAGTACTTC	CSARSGARYEQYF
many	TRBV10-3	14	TRBJ2-7	NA	TGTGCCATCAGTGAGTCCGGAACTAGCAACGAGCAGTACTTC	CAISESGTSNEQYF
many	TRBV6-2/TRBV6-3	12	TRBJ1-1	NA	TGTGCCAGCAGTTACTCCCCCGGGGAGGCTTTCTTT	CASSYSPGEAFF
NA	TRBV23-1	17	TRBJ2-2	NA	TGCGCCAGCAGTCAATCGATTGGCACAGGGTTCCCCGGGGAGCTGTTTTTT	CASSQSIGTGFPGELFF
many	TRBV9	14	TRBJ1-2	NA	TGTGCCAGCAGCGTAGGGTCAGGAAACTATGGCTACACCTTC	CASSVGSGNYGYTF
NA	TRBV25-1	13	TRBJ2-7	TRBD2	TGTGCCAGCAGTGTAGCGGGGGCCTACGAGCAGTACTTC	CASSVAGAYEQYF
NA	TRBV19	13	TRBJ2-2	NA	TGTGCCAGTAGGGGATGGAGTACCGGGGAGCTGTTTTTT	CASRGWSTGELFF
many	TRBV6-5	17	TRBJ2-1	NA	TGTGCCAGCAGTTACTCGATAGGGCAGGGCGAGTACAATGAGCAGTTCTTC	CASSYSIGQGEYNEQFF
medium-sized	TRBV19	14	TRBJ2-1	NA	TGTGCCAGTAGTATTATCGCGGAAGCCAATGAGCAGTTCTTC	CASSIIAEANEQFF
NA	TRBV13	15	TRBJ1-2	TRBD1	TGTGCCAGCAGCCCCCCCGGACAGGGCGACTATGGCTACACCTTC	CASSPPGQGDYGYTF
many	TRBV7-2	13	TRBJ2-7	NA	TGTGCCAGCAGCCCTCCCGGCCTCTACGAGCAGTACTTC	CASSPPGLYEQYF
many	TRBV6-5	13	TRBJ2-1	NA	TGTGCCAGCAGTTACCCTCACAACAATGAGCAGTTCTTC	CASSYPHNNEQFF
NA	TRBV12-3/TRBV12-4	15	TRBJ2-7	NA	TGTGCCAGCAGTTTGTTCGGGACTGAATCCCACGAGCAGTACTTC	CASSLFGTESHEQYF
many	TRBV15	13	TRBJ2-7	NA	TGTGCCACCAGCAGAGATTGGGGGGACGAGCAGTACTTC	CATSRDWGDEQYF
few	TRBV7-2	14	TRBJ1-2	TRBD1	TGTGCCAGCAGCAAGACAGGGGCGGTCTATGGCTACACCTTC	CASSKTGAVYGYTF
many	TRBV12-3/TRBV12-4	14	TRBJ2-5	NA	TGTGCCAGCTCAGAAGTACCCGAACAAGAGACCCAGTACTTC	CASSEVPEQETQYF
many	TRBV7-9	16	TRBJ2-7	TRBD1	TGTGCCAGCAGCTTAGCCGGGACAGGGAGCTCCTACGAGCAGTACTTC	CASSLAGTGSSYEQYF
NA	TRBV28	16	TRBJ2-7	TRBD1	TGTGCCAGCAGTACTCCCCTCGGGACAGGGACCCACGAGCAGTACTTC	CASSTPLGTGTHEQYF
NA	TRBV28	13	TRBJ1-2	TRBD1	TGTGCCAGCAGTCCTACAGGGGGCCATGGCTACACCTTC	CASSPTGGHGYTF
few	TRBV9	15	TRBJ2-1	NA	TGTGCCAGCAGCGTACCCCCGGGCCAAAACAATGAGCAGTTCTTC	CASSVPPGQNNEQFF
few	TRBV7-6	14	TRBJ2-7	TRBD2	TGTGCCAGCAGCCAGGGACTAGCGGCCTACGAGCAGTACTTC	CASSQGLAAYEQYF
many	TRBV4-3	17	TRBJ2-2	TRBD2	TGCGCCAGCAGCCAAGAAACTAGCGGACTAAACACCGGGGAGCTGTTTTTT	CASSQETSGLNTGELFF
many	TRBV12-3/TRBV12-4	13	TRBJ2-1	NA	TGTGCCAGCAGTACCACAGTGTTTAATGAGCAGTTCTTC	CASSTTVFNEQFF
NA	TRBV6-2/TRBV6-3	15	TRBJ2-1	NA	TGTGCCAGCATAGGTCCGCAGTCCTCCTACAATGAGCAGTTCTTC	CASIGPQSSYNEQFF
NA	TRBV6-2/TRBV6-3	15	TRBJ2-5	TRBD1	TGTGCCAGCAGCCGATCGGGACAGGGTGGAGAGACCCAGTACTTC	CASSRSGQGGETQYF
few	TRBV9	13	TRBJ2-3	NA	TGTGCCAGCAGCGCGGACAGCACAGATACGCAGTATTTT	CASSADSTDTQYF
few	TRBV20-1	17	TRBJ1-5	NA	TGCAGTGCCCGAGGTACAAGGAGGGGATATAGCAATCAGCCCCAGCATTTT	CSARGTRRGYSNQPQHF
many	TRBV9	15	TRBJ1-5	NA	TGTGCCAGCAGCCCGAGGGGGACGGCCGGCCAGCCCCAGCATTTT	CASSPRGTAGQPQHF
many	TRBV5-1	13	TRBJ2-7	NA	TGCGCCAGCAGCTTCTGGGCGGAGAGGGAGCAGTACTTC	CASSFWAEREQYF
few	TRBV19	16	TRBJ2-1	NA	TGTGCCAGTAGTATTAAGGTGCGAGGTCGGTACAATGAGCAGTTCTTC	CASSIKVRGRYNEQFF
NA	TRBV7-9	12	TRBJ2-3	NA	TGTGCCAGCAGCTACGGAGCAGATACGCAGTATTTT	CASSYGADTQYF
many	TRBV20-1	16	TRBJ2-7	NA	TGCAGTGCTAGAGATGTTGCAGCCCTTCAGTGGTACGAGCAGTACTTC	CSARDVAALQWYEQYF
NA	TRBV12-5	17	TRBJ2-3	NA	TGCGCTGGTGGTTTGTCACTCTTCGACAGGTCCACAGATACGCAGTATTTT	CAGGLSLFDRSTDTQYF
few	TRBV12-3/TRBV12-4	15	TRBJ2-5	TRBD1	TGTGCCAGCAGTTTTTTGGGACAGCCTCAAGAGACCCAGTACTTC	CASSFLGQPQETQYF
many	TRBV15	16	TRBJ2-1	NA	TGTGCCACCAGCAGAGATATAGGGGCAACCATTAATGAGCAGTTCTTC	CATSRDIGATINEQFF
NA	TRBV28	14	TRBJ2-7	TRBD1	TGTGCCAGCAGTGGCCTGGGACAGGGCTACGAGCAGTACTTC	CASSGLGQGYEQYF
many	TRBV12-3/TRBV12-4	15	TRBJ2-5	NA	TGTGCCAGCAGTTTAGCCCAGACAGTACGAGAGACCCAGTACTTC	CASSLAQTVRETQYF
many	TRBV7-7	13	TRBJ2-7	NA	TGTGCTAGCAGCTTAGGCGACACTTACGAGCAGTACTTC	CASSLGDTYEQYF
few	TRBV28	11	TRBJ2-1	NA	TGTGCCAGCGGCCCCTGGGCGGAGCAGTTCTTC	CASGPWAEQFF
many	TRBV4-2	20	TRBJ2-3	TRBD2	TGTGCCAGCAGCCAAGACCCCCGGGCTAGCGGGAGGGCCCGCACAGATACGCAGTATTTT	CASSQDPRASGRARTDTQYF
NA	TRBV7-6	16	TRBJ2-5	NA	TGTGCCAGCAGTTGGGGGCCTCGCGCGGTAGGAGAGACCCAGTACTTC	CASSWGPRAVGETQYF
few	TRBV5-1	15	TRBJ2-6	NA	TGCGCCAGCAGCTTGTGGGTTTCTGGGGCCAACGTCCTGACTTTC	CASSLWVSGANVLTF
many	TRBV9	11	TRBJ1-1	NA	TGTGCCAGCAGCGACGGGGGTGAAGCTTTCTTT	CASSDGGEAFF